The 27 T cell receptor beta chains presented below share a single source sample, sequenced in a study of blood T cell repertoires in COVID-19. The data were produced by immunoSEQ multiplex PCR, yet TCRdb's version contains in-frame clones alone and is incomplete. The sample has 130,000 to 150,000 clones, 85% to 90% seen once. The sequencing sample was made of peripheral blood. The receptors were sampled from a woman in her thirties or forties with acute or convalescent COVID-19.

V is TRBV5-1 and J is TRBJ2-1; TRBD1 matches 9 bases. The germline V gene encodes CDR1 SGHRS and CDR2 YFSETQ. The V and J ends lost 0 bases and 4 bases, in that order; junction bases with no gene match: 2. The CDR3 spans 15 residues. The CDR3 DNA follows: TGCGCCAGCAGCTTGGGGGACAGGGTTTACAATGAGCAGTTCTTC. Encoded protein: CASSLGDRVYNEQFF.

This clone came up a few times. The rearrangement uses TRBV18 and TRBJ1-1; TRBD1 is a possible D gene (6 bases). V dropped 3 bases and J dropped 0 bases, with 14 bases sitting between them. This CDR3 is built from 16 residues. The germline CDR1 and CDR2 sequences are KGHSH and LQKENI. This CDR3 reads CASSPYRQVMNTEAFF. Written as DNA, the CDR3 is TGTGCCAGCTCACCCTATCGACAGGTTATGAACACTGAAGCTTTCTTT.

CDR3 DNA sequence: TGTGCCAGCAAAGCCTCAGGGCTCGGTCAGCCCCAGCATTTT. It codes for CASKASGLGQPQHF. V gene TRBV27 combines with J gene TRBJ1-5; a weak D match, TRBD1 (5 bases). Germline CDR1 MNHEY, CDR2 SMNVEV (reference sequence). V lost 7 bases to trimming and J lost 6 bases, with 16 bases between them. The CDR3 is 14 residues long.

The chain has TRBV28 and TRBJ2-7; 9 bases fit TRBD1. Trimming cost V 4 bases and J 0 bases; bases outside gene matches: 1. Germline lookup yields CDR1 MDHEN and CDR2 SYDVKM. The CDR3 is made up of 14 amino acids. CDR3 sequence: CASSSTGGSYEQYF. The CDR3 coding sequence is TGTGCCAGCAGTTCGACAGGGGGCTCCTACGAGCAGTACTTC.

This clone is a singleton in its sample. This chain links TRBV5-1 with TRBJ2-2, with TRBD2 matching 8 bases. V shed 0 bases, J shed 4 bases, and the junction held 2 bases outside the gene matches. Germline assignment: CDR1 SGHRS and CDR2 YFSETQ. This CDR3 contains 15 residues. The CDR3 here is CASSLGLAGTGELFF. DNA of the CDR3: TGCGCCAGCAGCTTGGGCCTAGCGGGCACCGGGGAGCTGTTTTTT.

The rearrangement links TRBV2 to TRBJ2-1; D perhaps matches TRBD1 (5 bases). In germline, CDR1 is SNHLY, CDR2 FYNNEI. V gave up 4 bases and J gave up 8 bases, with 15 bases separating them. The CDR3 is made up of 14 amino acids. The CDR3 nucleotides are TGTGCCAGCAGTGGACAGCCAGGGATCTATGAGCAGTTCTTC. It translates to CASSGQPGIYEQFF.

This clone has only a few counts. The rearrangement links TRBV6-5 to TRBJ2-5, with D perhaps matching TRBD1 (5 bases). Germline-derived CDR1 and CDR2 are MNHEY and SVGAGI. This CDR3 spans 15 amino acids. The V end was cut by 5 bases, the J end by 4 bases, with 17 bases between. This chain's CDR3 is CASSPIWGLGETQYF. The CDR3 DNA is TGTGCCAGCAGTCCTATCTGGGGCTTGGGAGAGACCCAGTACTTC.

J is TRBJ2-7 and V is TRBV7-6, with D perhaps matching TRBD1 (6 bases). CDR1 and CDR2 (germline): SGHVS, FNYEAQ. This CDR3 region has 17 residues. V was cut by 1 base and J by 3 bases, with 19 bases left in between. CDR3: CASSLDGEDRMGYEQYF. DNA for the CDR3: TGTGCCAGCAGCTTAGACGGAGAGGACAGAATGGGCTACGAGCAGTACTTC.

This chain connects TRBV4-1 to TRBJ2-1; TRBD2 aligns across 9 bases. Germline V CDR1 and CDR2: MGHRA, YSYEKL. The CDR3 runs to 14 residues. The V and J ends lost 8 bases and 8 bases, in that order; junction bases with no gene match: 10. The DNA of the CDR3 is TGCGCCAGCTTTAGCGGGAGAGGTAAAGATGAGCAGTTCTTC. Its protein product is CASFSGRGKDEQFF.

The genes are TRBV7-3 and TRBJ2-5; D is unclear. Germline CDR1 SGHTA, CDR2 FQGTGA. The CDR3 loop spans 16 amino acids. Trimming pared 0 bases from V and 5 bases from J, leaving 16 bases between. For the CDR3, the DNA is TGTGCCAGCAGCTTAACGGGCAGTTCTCTTTACGAGACCCAGTACTTC. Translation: CASSLTGSSLYETQYF.

The CDR3 loop reads CSVEGTGLYEQYF. The CDR3 DNA sequence: TGCAGCGTTGAAGGGACAGGGCTTTACGAGCAGTACTTC. This chain joins TRBV29-1 and TRBJ2-7; 8 positions agree with TRBD1. In germline, CDR1 is SQVTM, CDR2 ANQGSEA. With 1 base clipped from V and 4 bases from J, the junction kept 3 bases outside the gene matches. The CDR3 covers 13 residues.

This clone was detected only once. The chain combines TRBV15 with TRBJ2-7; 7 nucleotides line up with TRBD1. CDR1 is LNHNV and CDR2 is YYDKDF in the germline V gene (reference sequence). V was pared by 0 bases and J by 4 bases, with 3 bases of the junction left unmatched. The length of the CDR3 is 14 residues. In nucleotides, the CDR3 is TGTGCCACCAGCAGAGAGACAGGGCGGTACGAGCAGTACTTC. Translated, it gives CATSRETGRYEQYF. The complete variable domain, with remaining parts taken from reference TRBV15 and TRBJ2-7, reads DAMVIQNPRYQVTQFGKPVTLSCSQTLNHNVMYWYQQKSSQAPKLLFHYYDKDFNNEADTPDNFQSRRPNTSFCFLDIRSPGLGDTAMYLCATSRETGRYEQYFGPGTRLTVT.

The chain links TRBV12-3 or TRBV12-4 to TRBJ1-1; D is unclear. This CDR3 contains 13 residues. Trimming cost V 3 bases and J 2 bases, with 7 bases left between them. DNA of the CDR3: TGTGCCAGCAGTTTGATGAGCAACACTGAAGCTTTCTTT. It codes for CASSLMSNTEAFF.

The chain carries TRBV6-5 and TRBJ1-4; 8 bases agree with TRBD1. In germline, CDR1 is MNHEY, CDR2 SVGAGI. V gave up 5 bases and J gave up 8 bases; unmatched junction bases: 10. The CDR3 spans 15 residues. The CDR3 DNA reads TGTGCCAGCAGTAGATCCGGGACAGGAAGAGAAAAACTGTTTTTT. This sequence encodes CASSRSGTGREKLFF.

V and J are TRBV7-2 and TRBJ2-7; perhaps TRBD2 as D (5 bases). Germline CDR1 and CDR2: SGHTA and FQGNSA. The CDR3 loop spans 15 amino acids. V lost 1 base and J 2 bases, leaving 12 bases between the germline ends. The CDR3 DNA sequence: TGTGCCAGCAGCTTAGGGGCGGGCCCAACCTACGAGCAGTACTTC. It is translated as CASSLGAGPTYEQYF.

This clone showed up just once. CDR3 DNA sequence: TGTGCCAGCAGTTACTCGATTCGAGCTAACTATAATTCACCCCTCCACTTT. Translation: CASSYSIRANYNSPLHF. This chain uses TRBV6-2 or TRBV6-3 with TRBJ1-6; D is uncertain. The CDR3 length is 17 residues. Per germline, CDR1 MNHEY and CDR2 SVGEGT. V was shortened by 0 bases and J by 3 bases, with 12 bases between the two germline ends.

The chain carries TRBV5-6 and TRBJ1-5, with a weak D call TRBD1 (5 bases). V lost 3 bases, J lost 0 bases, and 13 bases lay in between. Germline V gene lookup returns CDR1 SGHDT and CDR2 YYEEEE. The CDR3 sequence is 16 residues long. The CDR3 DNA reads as TGTGCCAGCAGCTCTTCAGGGACTTATAGCAATCAGCCCCAGCATTTT. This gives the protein CASSSSGTYSNQPQHF.

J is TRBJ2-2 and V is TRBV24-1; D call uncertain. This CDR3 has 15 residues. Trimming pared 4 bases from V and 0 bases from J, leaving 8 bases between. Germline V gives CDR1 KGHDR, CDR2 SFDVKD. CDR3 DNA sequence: TGTGCCACCAGTGACCCTCGTTCGAACACCGGGGAGCTGTTTTTT. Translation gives CATSDPRSNTGELFF.

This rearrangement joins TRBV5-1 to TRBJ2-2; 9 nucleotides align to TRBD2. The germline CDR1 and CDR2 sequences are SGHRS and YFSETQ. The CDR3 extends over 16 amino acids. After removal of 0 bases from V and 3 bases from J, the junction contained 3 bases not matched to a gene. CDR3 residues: CASSLEGLAHTGELFF. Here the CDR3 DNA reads TGCGCCAGCAGCTTGGAGGGACTAGCCCACACCGGGGAGCTGTTTTTT.

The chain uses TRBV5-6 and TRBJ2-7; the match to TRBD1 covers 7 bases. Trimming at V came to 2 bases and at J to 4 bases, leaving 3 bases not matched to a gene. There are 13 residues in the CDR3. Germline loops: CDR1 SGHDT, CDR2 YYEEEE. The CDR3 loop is CASSFGTDYEQYF. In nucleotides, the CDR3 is TGTGCCAGCAGCTTCGGGACAGATTACGAGCAGTACTTC.

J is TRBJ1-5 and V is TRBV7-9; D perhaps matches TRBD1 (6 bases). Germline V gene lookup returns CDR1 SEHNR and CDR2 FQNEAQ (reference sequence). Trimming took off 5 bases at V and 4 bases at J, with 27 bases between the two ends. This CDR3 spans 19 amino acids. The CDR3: CASSPRPSPFRGANQPQHF. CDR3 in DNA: TGTGCCAGCAGCCCGAGACCAAGCCCGTTTCGGGGGGCAAATCAGCCCCAGCATTTT.

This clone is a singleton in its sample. DNA for the CDR3: TGTGCCAGCTCACCATCCACCGGGTACGAGCAGTACTTC. This encodes CASSPSTGYEQYF. V is TRBV18 and J is TRBJ2-7; D is uncertain. V was shortened by 2 bases and J by 4 bases, with 9 bases between the two germline ends. The CDR3 covers 13 residues. Looked up from germline, CDR1 is KGHSH and CDR2 is LQKENI. Full variable domain (missing parts from reference TRBV18 and TRBJ2-7): NAGVMQNPRHLVRRRGQEARLRCSPMKGHSHVYWYRQLPEEGLKFMVYLQKENIIDESGMPKERFSAEFPKEGPSILRIQQVVRGDSAAYFCASSPSTGYEQYFGPGTRLTVT.

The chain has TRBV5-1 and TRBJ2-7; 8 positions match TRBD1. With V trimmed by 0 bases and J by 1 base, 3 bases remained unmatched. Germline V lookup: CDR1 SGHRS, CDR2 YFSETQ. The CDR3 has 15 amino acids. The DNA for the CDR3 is TGCGCCAGCAGCTTGGCAGGACAGGGATCCTACGAGCAGTACTTC. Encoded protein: CASSLAGQGSYEQYF.

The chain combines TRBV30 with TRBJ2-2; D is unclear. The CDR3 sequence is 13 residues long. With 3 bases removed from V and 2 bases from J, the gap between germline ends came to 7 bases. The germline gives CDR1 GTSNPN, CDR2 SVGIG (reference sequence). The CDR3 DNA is TGTGCCTGGAGACAGCAAAACACCGGGGAGCTGTTTTTT. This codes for CAWRQQNTGELFF. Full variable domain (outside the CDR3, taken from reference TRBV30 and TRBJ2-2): SQTIHQWPATLVQPVGSPLSLECTVEGTSNPNLYWYRQAAGRGLQLLFYSVGIGQISSEVPQNLSASRPQDRQFILSSKKLLLSDSGFYLCAWRQQNTGELFFGEGSRLTVL.

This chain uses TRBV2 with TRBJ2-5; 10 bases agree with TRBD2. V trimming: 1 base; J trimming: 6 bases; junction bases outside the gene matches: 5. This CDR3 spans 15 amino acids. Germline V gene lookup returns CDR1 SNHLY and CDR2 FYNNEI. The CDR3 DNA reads TGTGCCAGCAGTGAAGGTAGCGGGGGGCGGAAGACCCAGTACTTC. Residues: CASSEGSGGRKTQYF.

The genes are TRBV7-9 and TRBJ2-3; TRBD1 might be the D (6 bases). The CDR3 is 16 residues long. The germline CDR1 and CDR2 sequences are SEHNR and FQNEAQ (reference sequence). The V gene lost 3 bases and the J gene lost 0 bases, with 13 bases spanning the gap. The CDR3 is CASSFPDRPSTDTQYF. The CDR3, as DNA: TGTGCCAGCAGCTTCCCGGACAGACCTAGCACAGATACGCAGTATTTT.

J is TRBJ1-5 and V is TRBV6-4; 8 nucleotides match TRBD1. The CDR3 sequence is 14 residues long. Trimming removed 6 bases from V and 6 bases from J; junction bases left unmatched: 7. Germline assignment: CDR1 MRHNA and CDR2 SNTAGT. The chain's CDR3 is CASRSTGGLQPQHF. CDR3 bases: TGTGCCAGCAGGTCAACAGGGGGGCTTCAGCCCCAGCATTTT.